Given below is one TCR beta chain in context. These data belong to a study of control samples from healthy donors and cancer patients. Profiled with immunoSEQ multiplex PCR; TCRdb holds only in-frame clones, not every one. In the table there are over 100,000 clones, over 75% of which are singletons. Germline V gene lookup returns CDR1 SGHKS and CDR2 YYEKEE (reference sequence). V lost 2 bases and J lost 6, with 16 bases in between. The CDR3 length is 15 residues. What was sequenced was blood. The clonotype comes from a man in his forties in good health. The chain has TRBV5-5 and TRBJ2-3; no definite D call. The CDR3 is CASSFASPYSDTQYF. DNA of the CDR3: TGTGCCAGCAGCTTTGCTAGTCCGTATTCGGATACGCAGTATTTT.